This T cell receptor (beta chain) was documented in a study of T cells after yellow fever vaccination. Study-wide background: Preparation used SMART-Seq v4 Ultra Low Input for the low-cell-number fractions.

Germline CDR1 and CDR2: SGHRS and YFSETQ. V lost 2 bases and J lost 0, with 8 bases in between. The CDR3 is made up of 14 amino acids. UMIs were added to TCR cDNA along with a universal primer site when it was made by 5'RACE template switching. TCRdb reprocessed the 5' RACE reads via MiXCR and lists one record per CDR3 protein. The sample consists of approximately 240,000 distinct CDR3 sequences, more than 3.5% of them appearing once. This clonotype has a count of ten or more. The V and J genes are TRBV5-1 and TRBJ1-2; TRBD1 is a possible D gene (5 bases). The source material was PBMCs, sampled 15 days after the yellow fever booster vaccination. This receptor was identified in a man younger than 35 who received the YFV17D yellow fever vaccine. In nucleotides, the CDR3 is TGCGCCAGCAGCTTCGGGGGAACTAACTATGGCTACACCTTC. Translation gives CASSFGGTNYGYTF.